This T cell receptor beta chain is drawn from a study of T cell changes during pregnancy in multiple sclerosis. Deletions cut 0 bases from V and 2 bases from J, with 16 bases between. The CDR3 is made up of 17 amino acids. The germline V gene has CDR1 ENHRY and CDR2 SYGVKD. Using immunoSEQ multiplex PCR, the repertoire was profiled, and TCRdb retains in-frame clones only, with some absent. The profile shows tens of thousands of clones, more than 85% of them singletons. The source of this sequence is a female donor with multiple sclerosis, enrolled in a pregnancy study. The sequencing used CD8+ T cells from peripheral blood mononuclear cells, collected in the third trimester of pregnancy. The rearrangement links TRBV10-3 to TRBJ1-1; D is unresolved. Here the CDR3 reads CAISESMASWANTEAFF. The CDR3 DNA reads as TGTGCCATCAGTGAGTCGATGGCCTCGTGGGCTAACACTGAAGCTTTCTTT.